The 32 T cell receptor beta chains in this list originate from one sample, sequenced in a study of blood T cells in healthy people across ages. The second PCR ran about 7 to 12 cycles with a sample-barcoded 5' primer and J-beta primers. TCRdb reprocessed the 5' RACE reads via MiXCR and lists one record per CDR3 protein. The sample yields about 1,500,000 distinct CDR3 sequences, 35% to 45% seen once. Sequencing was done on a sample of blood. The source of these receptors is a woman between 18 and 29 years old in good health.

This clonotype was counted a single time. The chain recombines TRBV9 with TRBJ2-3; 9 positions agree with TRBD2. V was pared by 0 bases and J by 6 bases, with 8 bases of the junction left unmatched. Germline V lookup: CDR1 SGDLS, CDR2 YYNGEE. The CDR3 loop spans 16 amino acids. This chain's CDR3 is CASSVGGGGATDTQYF. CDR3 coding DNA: TGTGCCAGCAGCGTAGGAGGCGGGGGGGCAACGGATACGCAGTATTTT.

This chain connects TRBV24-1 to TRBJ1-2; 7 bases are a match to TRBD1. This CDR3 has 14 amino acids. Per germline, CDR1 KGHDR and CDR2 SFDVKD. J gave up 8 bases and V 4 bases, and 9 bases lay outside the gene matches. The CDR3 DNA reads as TGTGCCACCAGTGACCCGACAGGGACATTGGGCTACACCTTC. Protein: CATSDPTGTLGYTF.

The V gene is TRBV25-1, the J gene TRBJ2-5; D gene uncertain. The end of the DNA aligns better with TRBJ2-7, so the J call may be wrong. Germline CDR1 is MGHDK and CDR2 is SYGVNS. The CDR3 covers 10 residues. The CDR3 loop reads CASSELEQYF. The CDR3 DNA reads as TGTGCCAGCAGTGAACTCGAGCAGTACTTC.

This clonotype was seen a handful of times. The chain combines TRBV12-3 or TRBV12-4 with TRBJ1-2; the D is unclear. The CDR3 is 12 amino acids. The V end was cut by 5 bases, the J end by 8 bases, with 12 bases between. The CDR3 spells CASSPRPGGYTF. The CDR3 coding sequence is TGTGCCAGCAGTCCCCGCCCGGGCGGCTACACCTTC.

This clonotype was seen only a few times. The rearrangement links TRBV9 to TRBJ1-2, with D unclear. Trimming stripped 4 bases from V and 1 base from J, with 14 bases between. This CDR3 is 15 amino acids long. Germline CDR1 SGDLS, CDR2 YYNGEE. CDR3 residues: CASSSRRYDNYGYTF. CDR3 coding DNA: TGTGCCAGCAGCTCCCGGAGGTATGATAACTATGGCTACACCTTC.

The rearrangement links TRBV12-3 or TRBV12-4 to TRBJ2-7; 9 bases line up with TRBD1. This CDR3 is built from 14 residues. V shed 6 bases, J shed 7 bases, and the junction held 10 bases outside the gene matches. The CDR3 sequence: CASSPGQGKNEQYF. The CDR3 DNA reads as TGTGCCAGCAGCCCGGGACAGGGAAAGAATGAGCAGTACTTC.

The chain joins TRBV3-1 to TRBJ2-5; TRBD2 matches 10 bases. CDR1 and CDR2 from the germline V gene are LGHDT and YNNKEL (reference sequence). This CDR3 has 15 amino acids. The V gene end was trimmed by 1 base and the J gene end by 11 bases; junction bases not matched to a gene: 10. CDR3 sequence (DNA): TGTGCCAGCAGCCAAGGGACTAGCGGACCCAATGAGCAGTACTTC. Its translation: CASSQGTSGPNEQYF.

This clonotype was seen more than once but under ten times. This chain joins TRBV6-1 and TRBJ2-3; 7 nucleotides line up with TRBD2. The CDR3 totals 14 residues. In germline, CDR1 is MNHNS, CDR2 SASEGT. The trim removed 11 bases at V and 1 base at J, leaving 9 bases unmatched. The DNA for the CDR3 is TGTGCCCGGGGGGAGGGGCTCGGCACAGATACGCAGTATTTT. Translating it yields CARGEGLGTDTQYF.

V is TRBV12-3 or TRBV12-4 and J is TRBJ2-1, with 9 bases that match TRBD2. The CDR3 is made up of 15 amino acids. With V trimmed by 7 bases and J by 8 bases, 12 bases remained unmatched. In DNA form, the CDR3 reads TGTGCCAGCATCCCCTCGGCGGGAGGGGGACATGAGCAGTTCTTC. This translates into CASIPSAGGGHEQFF.

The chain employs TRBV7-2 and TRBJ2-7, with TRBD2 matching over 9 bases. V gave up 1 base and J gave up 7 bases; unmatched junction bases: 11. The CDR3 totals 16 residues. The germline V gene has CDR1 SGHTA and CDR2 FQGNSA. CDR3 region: CASSLDVSGSSNEQYF. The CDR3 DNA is TGTGCCAGCAGCTTAGATGTTAGCGGGAGTAGCAATGAGCAGTACTTC.

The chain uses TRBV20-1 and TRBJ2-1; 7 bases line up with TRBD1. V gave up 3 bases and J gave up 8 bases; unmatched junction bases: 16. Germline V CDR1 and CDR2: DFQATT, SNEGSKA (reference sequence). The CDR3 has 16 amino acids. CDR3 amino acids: CSASGVEQGISDEQFF. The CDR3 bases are TGCAGTGCTAGCGGGGTAGAACAGGGGATAAGTGATGAGCAGTTCTTC.

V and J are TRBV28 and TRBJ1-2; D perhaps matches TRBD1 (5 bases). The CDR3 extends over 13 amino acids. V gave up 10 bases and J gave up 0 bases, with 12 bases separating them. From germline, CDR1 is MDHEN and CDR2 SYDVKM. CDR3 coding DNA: TGTGCCAATAGGGACGGATCTAACTATGGCTACACCTTC. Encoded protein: CANRDGSNYGYTF.

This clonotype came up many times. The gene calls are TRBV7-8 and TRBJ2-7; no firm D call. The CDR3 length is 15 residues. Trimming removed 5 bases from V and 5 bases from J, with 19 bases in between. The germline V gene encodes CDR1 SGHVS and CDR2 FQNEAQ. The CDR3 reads CASSPAVGFVDEQYF. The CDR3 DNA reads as TGTGCCAGCAGCCCCGCCGTGGGGTTTGTTGACGAGCAGTACTTC.

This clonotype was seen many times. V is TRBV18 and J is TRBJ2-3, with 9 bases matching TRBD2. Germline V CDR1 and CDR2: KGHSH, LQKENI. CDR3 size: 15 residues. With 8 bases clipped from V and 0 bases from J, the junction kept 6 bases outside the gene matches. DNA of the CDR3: TGTGCCAGCAGTCCCGGACTAGCGAGCACAGATACGCAGTATTTT. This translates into CASSPGLASTDTQYF.

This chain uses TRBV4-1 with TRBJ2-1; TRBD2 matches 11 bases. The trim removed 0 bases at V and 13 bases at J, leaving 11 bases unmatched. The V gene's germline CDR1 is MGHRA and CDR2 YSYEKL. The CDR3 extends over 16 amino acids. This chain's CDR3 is CASSQDLSGGVETQFF. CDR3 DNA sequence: TGCGCCAGCAGCCAAGATCTTAGCGGGGGGGTCGAGACCCAGTTCTTC.

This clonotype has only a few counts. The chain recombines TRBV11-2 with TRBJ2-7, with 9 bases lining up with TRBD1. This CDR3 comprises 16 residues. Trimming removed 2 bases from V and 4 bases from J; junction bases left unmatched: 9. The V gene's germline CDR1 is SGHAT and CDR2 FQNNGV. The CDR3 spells CASSLSGQGKSYEQYF. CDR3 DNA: TGTGCCAGCAGCTTATCGGGACAGGGAAAGTCTTACGAGCAGTACTTC.

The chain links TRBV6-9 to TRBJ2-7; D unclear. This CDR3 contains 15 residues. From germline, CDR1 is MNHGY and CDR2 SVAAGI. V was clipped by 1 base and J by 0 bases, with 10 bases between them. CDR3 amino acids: CASSYYSWSSYEQYF. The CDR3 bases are TGTGCCAGCAGTTATTATAGTTGGAGCTCCTACGAGCAGTACTTC.

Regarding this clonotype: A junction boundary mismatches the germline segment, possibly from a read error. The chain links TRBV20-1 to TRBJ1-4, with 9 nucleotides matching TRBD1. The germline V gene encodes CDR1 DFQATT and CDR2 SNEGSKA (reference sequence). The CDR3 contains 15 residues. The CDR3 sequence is CSAIQQGATNKKLFF. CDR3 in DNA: TGCAGTGCTATTCAACAGGGGGCTACTAATAAAAAACTGTTTTTT.

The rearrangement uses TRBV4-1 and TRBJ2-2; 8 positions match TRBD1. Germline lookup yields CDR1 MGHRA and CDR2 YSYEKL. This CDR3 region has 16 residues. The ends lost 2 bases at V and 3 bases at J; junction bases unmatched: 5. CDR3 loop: CASSQPTGAYTGELFF. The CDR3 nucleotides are TGCGCCAGCAGCCAACCGACAGGGGCATACACCGGGGAGCTGTTTTTT.

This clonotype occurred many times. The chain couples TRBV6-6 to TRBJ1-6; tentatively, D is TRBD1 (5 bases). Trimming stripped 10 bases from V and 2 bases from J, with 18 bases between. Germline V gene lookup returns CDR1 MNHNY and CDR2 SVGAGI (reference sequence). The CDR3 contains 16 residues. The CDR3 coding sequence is TGTGCCACCTCCTCCCCGGGGGATACCTATAATTCACCCCTCCACTTT. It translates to CATSSPGDTYNSPLHF.

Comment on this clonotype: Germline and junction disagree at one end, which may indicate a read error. CDR3 region: CSVAGLAASTGTQYF. The CDR3, as DNA: TGCAGCGTTGCGGGACTAGCGGCTAGCACAGGTACGCAGTATTTT. The rearrangement uses TRBV29-1 and TRBJ2-3; 11 bases are a match to TRBD2. CDR1 and CDR2 (germline): SQVTM, ANQGSEA. The CDR3 contains 15 residues.

The CDR3, as DNA: TGTGCCAGCAGCCCGGCGAACGGACGGAATGAGCAGTTCTTC. This sequence encodes CASSPANGRNEQFF. The V and J genes are TRBV9 and TRBJ2-1; D is unresolved. Deletions cut 4 bases from V and 7 bases from J, with 15 bases between. The CDR3 extends over 14 amino acids. Germline V lookup: CDR1 SGDLS, CDR2 YYNGEE.

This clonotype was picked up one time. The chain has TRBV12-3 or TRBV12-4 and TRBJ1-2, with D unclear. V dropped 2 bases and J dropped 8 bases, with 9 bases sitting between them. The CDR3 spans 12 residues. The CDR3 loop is CASSLTPRGYTF. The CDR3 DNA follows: TGTGCCAGCAGTTTAACCCCGAGGGGCTACACCTTC.

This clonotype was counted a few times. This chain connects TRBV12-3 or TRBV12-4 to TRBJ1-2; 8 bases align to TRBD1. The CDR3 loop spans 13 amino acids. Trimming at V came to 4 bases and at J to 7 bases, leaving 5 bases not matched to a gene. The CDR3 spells CASSSRTGSGYTF. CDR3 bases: TGTGCCAGCAGTTCCCGGACAGGGTCTGGCTACACCTTC.

The DNA of the CDR3 is TGCAGCGTTGAAGAATCTACAGGAAACTATGGCTACACCTTC. Its protein is CSVEESTGNYGYTF. The chain joins TRBV29-1 to TRBJ1-2; a possible D gene is TRBD1 (5 bases). CDR3 length: 14 amino acids. Germline CDR1 and CDR2: SQVTM and ANQGSEA. V was shortened by 0 bases and J by 2 bases, with 10 bases between the two germline ends. The full variable domain, rest sourced from reference TRBV29-1 and TRBJ1-2, is SAVISQKPSRDICQRGTSLTIQCQVDSQVTMMFWYRQQPGQSLTLIATANQGSEATYESGFVIDKFPISRPNLTFSTLTVSNMSPEDSSIYLCSVEESTGNYGYTFGSGTRLTVV.

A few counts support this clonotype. The CDR3: CATSDRDRDSYEQYF. CDR3 nucleotide sequence: TGTGCCACCAGTGACCGGGACAGGGACTCCTACGAGCAGTACTTC. The chain recombines TRBV24-1 with TRBJ2-7; 9 bases line up with TRBD1. The CDR3 length is 15 residues. V dropped 4 bases and J dropped 0; count of bases not matched to a gene: 3. Germline CDR1 and CDR2: KGHDR and SFDVKD.

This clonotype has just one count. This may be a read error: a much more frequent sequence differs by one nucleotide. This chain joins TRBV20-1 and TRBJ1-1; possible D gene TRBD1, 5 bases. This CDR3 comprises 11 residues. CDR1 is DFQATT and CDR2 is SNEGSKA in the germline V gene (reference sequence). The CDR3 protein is CSSPGETEAFF. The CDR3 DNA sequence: TGCAGCAGTCCGGGGGAGACTGAAGCTTTCTTT.

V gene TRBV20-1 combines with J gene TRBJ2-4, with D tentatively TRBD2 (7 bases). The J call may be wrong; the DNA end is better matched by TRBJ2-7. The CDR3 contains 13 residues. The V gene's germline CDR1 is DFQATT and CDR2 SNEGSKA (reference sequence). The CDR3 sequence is CSAAHGGAYEQYF. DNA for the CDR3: TGCAGTGCAGCCCATGGGGGGGCTTACGAGCAGTACTTC.

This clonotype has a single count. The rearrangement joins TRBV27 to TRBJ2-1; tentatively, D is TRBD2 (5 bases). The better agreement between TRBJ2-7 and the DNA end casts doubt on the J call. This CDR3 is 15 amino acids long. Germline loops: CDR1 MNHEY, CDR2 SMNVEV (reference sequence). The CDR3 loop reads CASTPLGSSYNEQYF. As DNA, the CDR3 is TGTGCCAGCACCCCTCTGGGGAGCTCCTACAATGAGCAGTACTTC.

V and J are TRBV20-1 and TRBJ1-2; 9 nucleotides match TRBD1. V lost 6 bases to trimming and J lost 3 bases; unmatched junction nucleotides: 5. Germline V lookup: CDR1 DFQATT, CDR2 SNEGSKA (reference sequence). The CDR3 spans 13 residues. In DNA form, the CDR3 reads TGCAGTGCCCCTACAGGGGGCGACTATGGCTACACCTTC. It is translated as CSAPTGGDYGYTF.

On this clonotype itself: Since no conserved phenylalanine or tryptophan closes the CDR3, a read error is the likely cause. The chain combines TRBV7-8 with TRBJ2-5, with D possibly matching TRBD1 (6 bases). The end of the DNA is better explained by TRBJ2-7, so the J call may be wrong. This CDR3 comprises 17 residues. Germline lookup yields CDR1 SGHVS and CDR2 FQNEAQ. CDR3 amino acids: CASSLVYLRQDTYEQYS. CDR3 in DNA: TGTGCCAGCAGCTTAGTTTATTTGAGACAGGATACCTACGAGCAGTACTCC.

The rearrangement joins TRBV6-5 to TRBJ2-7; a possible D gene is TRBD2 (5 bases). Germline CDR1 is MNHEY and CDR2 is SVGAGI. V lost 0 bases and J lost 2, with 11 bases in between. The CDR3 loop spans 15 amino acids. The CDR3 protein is CASSYSFTGTYEQYF. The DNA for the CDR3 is TGTGCCAGCAGTTACTCGTTCACGGGGACCTACGAGCAGTACTTC.